These 24 T cell receptor beta chains were sequenced from one sample in a study of blood T cell repertoires in COVID-19. Using immunoSEQ multiplex PCR, the repertoire was profiled, and TCRdb retains in-frame clones only, with some absent. The sample lists 370,000 or so clones, about 90% seen once, with 1% to 1.5% in the top ten. The sequenced sample was PBMCs or T cells enriched from blood (not recorded which). The receptor set was obtained from a man aged 30-40 years who had recovered from COVID-19.

This clone turned up a few times. V is TRBV4-3 and J is TRBJ1-1; D call uncertain. V was cut by 4 bases and J by 4 bases, with 16 bases left in between. The CDR3 loop spans 15 amino acids. CDR1 is LGHNA and CDR2 is YSLEER in the germline V gene. CDR3 in DNA: TGCGCCAGCAGCCGAGATCGGTCCCGCGGCACTGAAGCTTTCTTT. Encoded protein: CASSRDRSRGTEAFF.

The chain employs TRBV7-9 and TRBJ1-6, with a weak D call TRBD1 (5 bases). The CDR3 spans 13 residues. From germline, CDR1 is SEHNR and CDR2 FQNEAQ (reference sequence). V was trimmed by 4 bases and J by 11 bases, leaving 12 bases between them. The CDR3 sequence: CASSSEGVPPLHF. CDR3 bases: TGTGCCAGCAGCTCAGAAGGGGTGCCACCCCTCCACTTT.

V is TRBV4-3 and J is TRBJ1-2; perhaps TRBD1 as D (5 bases). Germline CDR1 LGHNA, CDR2 YSLEER. V lost 4 bases and J 1 base, leaving 16 bases between the germline ends. This CDR3 spans 16 amino acids. The CDR3 sequence is CASSPKRQILNYGYTF. CDR3 nucleotide sequence: TGCGCCAGCAGCCCGAAAAGACAGATCCTTAACTATGGCTACACCTTC.

V and J are TRBV25-1 and TRBJ1-6; 8 bases are shared with TRBD1. The germline V gene encodes CDR1 MGHDK and CDR2 SYGVNS. The CDR3 length is 14 residues. Unmatched junction bases numbered 7, after V lost 6 bases and J lost 9 bases. The CDR3 spells CASRETGDGSPLHF. The CDR3 DNA is TGTGCCAGCAGGGAGACAGGGGATGGTTCACCCCTCCACTTT.

This chain uses TRBV7-9 with TRBJ1-2; D ambiguous. This CDR3 is built from 14 residues. V lost 1 base, J lost 4 bases, and 10 bases lay in between. From germline, CDR1 is SEHNR and CDR2 FQNEAQ (reference sequence). As DNA, the CDR3 is TGTGCCAGCAGCTTAGAATCGACTGCCTATGGCTACACCTTC. It is translated as CASSLESTAYGYTF.

This clone was counted a single time. The genes are TRBV9 and TRBJ1-2; no clear D. The V end lost 4 bases, the J end lost 4 bases, and 11 bases lay between the germline ends. This CDR3 has 13 amino acids. Germline V gene lookup returns CDR1 SGDLS and CDR2 YYNGEE. In DNA form, the CDR3 reads TGTGCCAGCAGCCCATTACAGTCCTATGGCTACACCTTC. Amino acids: CASSPLQSYGYTF.

The chain has TRBV7-2 and TRBJ1-1, with D hard to call. The CDR3 is made up of 14 amino acids. Trimming removed 1 base at V and 0 bases at J, with 6 bases between. CDR1 is SGHTA, CDR2 FQGNSA, per germline. The CDR3 region has the DNA TGTGCCAGCAGCTTAGTACAGATGAACACTGAAGCTTTCTTT. It is translated as CASSLVQMNTEAFF.

The chain has TRBV7-9 and TRBJ2-5, with 8 bases lining up with TRBD2. The J segment lost 1 base and the V segment lost 5 bases, leaving 3 bases of the junction unmatched. Germline CDR1 SEHNR, CDR2 FQNEAQ (reference sequence). This CDR3 has 14 amino acids. CDR3 region: CASSPGGAQETQYF. The CDR3 DNA follows: TGTGCCAGCAGCCCCGGGGGGGCCCAAGAGACCCAGTACTTC.

The chain links TRBV4-1 to TRBJ2-2, with TRBD1 identical over 7 bases. Germline CDR1 is MGHRA and CDR2 is YSYEKL. This CDR3 region has 16 residues. V trimming: 1 base; J trimming: 1 base; junction bases outside the gene matches: 3. For the CDR3, the DNA is TGCGCCAGCAGCCAAGCCAGGACAGGGAACACCGGGGAGCTGTTTTTT. It is translated as CASSQARTGNTGELFF.

V usage is TRBV5-4 and J usage is TRBJ1-4; D gene ambiguous. Trimming cost V 4 bases and J 0 bases, with 16 bases left between them. Germline V gives CDR1 SGHNT, CDR2 YYREEE (reference sequence). The CDR3 runs to 17 residues. The CDR3 nucleotides read TGTGCCAGCAGCCGCCGGGGTCGTGCGGCAACTAATGAAAAACTGTTTTTT. As protein: CASSRRGRAATNEKLFF.

The V gene is TRBV5-1, the J gene TRBJ1-1; D gene ambiguous. V was shortened by 0 bases and J by 1 base, with 7 bases between the two germline ends. CDR3 size: 14 residues. Germline CDR1 reads SGHRS; CDR2 reads YFSETQ. CDR3 nucleotide sequence: TGCGCCAGCAGCTTGGAAGGGAGGAACACTGAAGCTTTCTTT. It is translated as CASSLEGRNTEAFF.

The chain employs TRBV10-3 and TRBJ1-5; the D gene is possibly TRBD1 (5 bases). CDR3 length equals 22 residues. Germline V gene data show CDR1 as ENHRY and CDR2 as SYGVKD. Trimming stripped 2 bases from V and 5 bases from J, with 34 bases between. The CDR3 spells CAISETRGGGGQGTPPYQPQHF. The CDR3 DNA follows: TGTGCCATCAGTGAGACCCGCGGCGGTGGTGGTCAGGGAACCCCCCCTTATCAGCCCCAGCATTTT.

The rearrangement links TRBV28 to TRBJ2-7; possibly TRBD2 for D (6 bases). CDR1 is MDHEN, CDR2 SYDVKM, per germline. The CDR3 loop spans 15 amino acids. Trimming took off 6 bases at V and 0 bases at J, with 15 bases between the two ends. The CDR3, as DNA: TGTGCCAGCAGCGATTCCGGGACTCACTCCTACGAGCAGTACTTC. It codes for CASSDSGTHSYEQYF.

The chain combines TRBV6-5 with TRBJ1-5; D is unclear. Germline lookup yields CDR1 MNHEY and CDR2 SVGAGI. This CDR3 is 13 amino acids long. V lost 6 bases to trimming and J lost 6 bases, with 12 bases between them. CDR3 in DNA: TGTGCCAGCAGAATCAGACCGGGTCAGCCCCAGCATTTT. It codes for CASRIRPGQPQHF.

V gene TRBV6-1 combines with J gene TRBJ1-1; TRBD1 matches 10 bases. Germline V lookup: CDR1 MNHNS, CDR2 SASEGT. V shed 0 bases and J 0 bases; nucleotides not matched to a gene: 7. CDR3 size: 18 residues. The CDR3: CASSEAGSGQGLNTEAFF. DNA for the CDR3: TGTGCCAGCAGTGAAGCTGGTTCGGGACAGGGGTTGAACACTGAAGCTTTCTTT.

The CDR3, as DNA: TGTGCCAGCAGTTTACTGGGACAGGGAGGGGAGACCCAGTACTTC. It translates to CASSLLGQGGETQYF. This chain connects TRBV6-6 to TRBJ2-5, with 9 nucleotides matching TRBD1. Germline assignment: CDR1 MNHNY and CDR2 SVGAGI (reference sequence). V trimming: 4 bases; J trimming: 5 bases; junction bases outside the gene matches: 8. The CDR3 is 15 amino acids.

This rearrangement joins TRBV9 to TRBJ1-2, with 8 nucleotides matching TRBD1. CDR1 is SGDLS, CDR2 YYNGEE, per germline. The V and J ends lost 6 bases and 6 bases, in that order; junction bases with no gene match: 4. The CDR3 spans 12 residues. CDR3 sequence reads: CASKDRVNGYTF. The DNA of the CDR3 is TGTGCCAGCAAGGACAGGGTTAATGGCTACACCTTC.

The V call is TRBV6-5, the J call TRBJ1-2; TRBD1 might be the D (6 bases). Germline CDR1 reads MNHEY; CDR2 reads SVGAGI. V lost 3 bases and J 7 bases, leaving 12 bases between the germline ends. The CDR3 is 13 amino acids. The CDR3 reads CASSYVQGSGYTF. The CDR3 nucleotides are TGTGCCAGCAGTTATGTCCAGGGGTCTGGCTACACCTTC.

With respect to this clone: The sample carries other DNA sequences with the same CDR3. V and J are TRBV12-3 or TRBV12-4 and TRBJ2-7, with no clear D. CDR3 length: 12 residues. Trimming stripped 0 bases from V and 4 bases from J, with 4 bases between. The CDR3 bases are TGTGCCAGCAGTTTAGCGCGATACGAGCAGTACTTC. Its protein product is CASSLARYEQYF.

V usage is TRBV19 and J usage is TRBJ1-2; D might be TRBD1 (6 bases). V was shortened by 6 bases and J by 6 bases, with 20 bases between the two germline ends. The CDR3 sequence is 15 residues long. Per germline, CDR1 LNHDA and CDR2 SQIVND (reference sequence). The CDR3: CASSSSSGGPDGYTF. CDR3 nucleotide sequence: TGTGCCAGTAGCTCTAGTTCGGGGGGGCCGGATGGCTACACCTTC.

J is TRBJ2-2 and V is TRBV29-1; 9 bases align to TRBD1. With 7 bases clipped from V and 0 bases from J, the junction kept 3 bases outside the gene matches. The CDR3 has 14 residues. Germline-derived CDR1 and CDR2 are SQVTM and ANQGSEA. CDR3 nucleotides: TGCAGCGCTGGGGACAGGGCGAACACCGGGGAGCTGTTTTTT. Translating it yields CSAGDRANTGELFF.

The V call is TRBV19, the J call TRBJ1-1; D remains unclear. The CDR3 is 14 residues long. Trimming took 4 bases from V and 2 from J, leaving 11 bases between them. The germline gives CDR1 LNHDA, CDR2 SQIVND (reference sequence). CDR3 bases: TGTGCCAGTAGTACGTCGGGAATAAACACTGAAGCTTTCTTT. Residues: CASSTSGINTEAFF.

This clone came up once. The chain uses TRBV15 and TRBJ2-2; 9 positions match TRBD1. The V and J ends lost 5 bases and 4 bases, in that order; junction bases with no gene match: 8. The V gene's germline CDR1 is LNHNV and CDR2 YYDKDF (reference sequence). This CDR3 region has 16 residues. DNA of the CDR3: TGTGCCACCAGCCACCGCCGGGACAGGGCCACCGGGGAGCTGTTTTTT. Translating it yields CATSHRRDRATGELFF.

The rearrangement links TRBV5-1 to TRBJ1-3; TRBD1 matches 11 bases. V lost 5 bases and J lost 0; bases outside the gene matches: 10. Germline loops: CDR1 SGHRS, CDR2 YFSETQ. The CDR3 totals 18 residues. The CDR3: CASSLTPGTGGSGNTIYF. CDR3 nucleotide sequence: TGCGCCAGCAGTTTGACCCCCGGGACAGGGGGCTCTGGAAACACCATATATTTT.